This T cell receptor beta chain is from a study of blood T cell repertoires in COVID-19. On the study more broadly: T cells, B-cell-depleted T cells, or PBMCs supplied cDNA or gDNA.

In the study's own analysis: Nucleated cell counts were estimated from reference gene primer amplification. Using immunoSEQ multiplex PCR, the repertoire was profiled, and TCRdb retains in-frame clones only, with some absent. V, J and clone size are those of that table, while D and trimming were read from the DNA. There are 130,000 to 150,000 clones in the sample; about 85% occur only once, and about 4.1% lies in the top ten. Deletions cut 3 bases from V and 5 bases from J, with 14 bases between. The germline V gene encodes CDR1 SGDLS and CDR2 YYNGEE. This CDR3 spans 15 amino acids. Those who participated ranged in age from roughly 18 to 95 years and resided in about two dozen US areas. Assignment of participants to cohorts was predicated upon participant-reported clinical history.

V usage is TRBV9 and J usage is TRBJ1-4; D remains unclear. Sequenced: PBMCs or T cells enriched from blood (not recorded which). The receptor was derived from a middle-aged woman who had been exposed to COVID-19. The CDR3 loop is CASSEGVSKNEKLFF. The CDR3 nucleotides read TGTGCCAGCAGCGAGGGAGTGAGCAAGAATGAAAAACTGTTTTTT.